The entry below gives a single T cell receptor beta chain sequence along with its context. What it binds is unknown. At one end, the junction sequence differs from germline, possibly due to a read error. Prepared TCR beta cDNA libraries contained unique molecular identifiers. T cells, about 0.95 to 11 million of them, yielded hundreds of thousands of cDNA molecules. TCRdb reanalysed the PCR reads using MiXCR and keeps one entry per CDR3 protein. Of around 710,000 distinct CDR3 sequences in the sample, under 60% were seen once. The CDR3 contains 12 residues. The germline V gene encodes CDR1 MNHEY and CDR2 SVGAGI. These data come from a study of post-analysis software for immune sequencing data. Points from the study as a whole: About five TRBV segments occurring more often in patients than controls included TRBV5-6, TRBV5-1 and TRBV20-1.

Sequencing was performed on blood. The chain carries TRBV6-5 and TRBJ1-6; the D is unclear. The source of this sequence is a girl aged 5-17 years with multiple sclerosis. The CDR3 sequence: CASRFPNSPPHF. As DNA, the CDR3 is TGTGCCAGCAGGTTTCCGAATTCACCCCCCCACTTT.